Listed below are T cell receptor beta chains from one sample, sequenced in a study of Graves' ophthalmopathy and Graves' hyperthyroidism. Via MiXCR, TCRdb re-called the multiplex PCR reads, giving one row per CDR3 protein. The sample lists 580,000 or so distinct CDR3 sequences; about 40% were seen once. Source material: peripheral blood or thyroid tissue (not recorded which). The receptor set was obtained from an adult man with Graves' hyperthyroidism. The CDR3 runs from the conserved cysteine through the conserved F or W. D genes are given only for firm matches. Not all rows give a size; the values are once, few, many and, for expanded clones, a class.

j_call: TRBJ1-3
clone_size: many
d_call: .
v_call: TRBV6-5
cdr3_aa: CASSYTKDKNTIYF
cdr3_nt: TGTGCCAGCAGTTACACGAAGGACAAGAACACCATATATTTT

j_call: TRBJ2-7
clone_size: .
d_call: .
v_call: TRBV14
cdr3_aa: CASSPGSIEQYF
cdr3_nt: TGTGCCAGCAGCCCCGGGTCCATCGAGCAGTACTTC

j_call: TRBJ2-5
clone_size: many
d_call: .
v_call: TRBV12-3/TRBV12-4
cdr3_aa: CASRQGGGVMETQYF
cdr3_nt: TGTGCCAGCAGGCAGGGGGGAGGGGTGATGGAGACCCAGTACTTC

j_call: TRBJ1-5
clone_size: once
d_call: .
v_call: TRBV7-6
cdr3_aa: CASSLGPQETQHF
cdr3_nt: TGTGCCAGCAGCTTAGGACCCCAAGAGACCCAGCATTTT

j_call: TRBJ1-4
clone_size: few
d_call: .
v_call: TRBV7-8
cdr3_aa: CASSLVVDRTNEKLFF
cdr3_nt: TGTGCCAGCAGCTTAGTTGTGGACAGAACTAATGAAAAACTGTTTTTT

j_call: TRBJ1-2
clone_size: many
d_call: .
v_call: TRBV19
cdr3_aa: CASSHTTQDYGYTF
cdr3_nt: TGTGCCAGTAGTCATACAACCCAAGACTATGGCTACACCTTC

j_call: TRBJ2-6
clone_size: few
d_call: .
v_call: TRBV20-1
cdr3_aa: CSYRRGGSSGANVLTF
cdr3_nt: TGCAGTTACCGGAGGGGCGGAAGCTCTGGGGCCAACGTCCTGACTTTC

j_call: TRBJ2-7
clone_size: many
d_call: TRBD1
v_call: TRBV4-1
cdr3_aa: CASRLSGTGVYEQYF
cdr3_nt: TGCGCCAGCAGGCTCTCCGGGACAGGGGTCTACGAGCAGTACTTC

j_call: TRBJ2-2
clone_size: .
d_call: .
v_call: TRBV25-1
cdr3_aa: CASSSEGWSAGELFF
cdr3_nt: TGTGCCAGCAGTTCTGAGGGCTGGTCTGCCGGGGAGCTGTTTTTT

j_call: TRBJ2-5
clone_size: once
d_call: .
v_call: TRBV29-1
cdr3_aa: CSLGPGSETQYF
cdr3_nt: TGCAGCTTGGGTCCAGGTTCGGAGACCCAGTACTTC

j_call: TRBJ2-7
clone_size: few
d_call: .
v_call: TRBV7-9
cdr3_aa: CASSPPGNHPNEQYF
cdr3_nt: TGTGCCAGCTCACCACCGGGAAACCATCCCAACGAGCAGTACTTC

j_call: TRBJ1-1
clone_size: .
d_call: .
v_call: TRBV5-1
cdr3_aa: CTSSLDGMNTEAFF
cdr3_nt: TGCACCAGCAGCTTGGACGGGATGAACACTGAAGCTTTCTTT

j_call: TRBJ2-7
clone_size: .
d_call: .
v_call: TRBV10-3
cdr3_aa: CASSYSGTRNYEQYF
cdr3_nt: TGTGCCAGCAGTTACTCGGGGACTCGCAACTACGAGCAGTACTTC

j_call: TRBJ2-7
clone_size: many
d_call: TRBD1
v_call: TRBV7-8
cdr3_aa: CASSLSNQGAYEQYF
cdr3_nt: TGTGCCAGCAGTCTTAGTAATCAGGGGGCCTACGAGCAGTACTTC

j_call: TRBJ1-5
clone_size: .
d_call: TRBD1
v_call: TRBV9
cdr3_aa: CASSERDRGGNQPQHF
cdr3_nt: TGTGCCAGCAGCGAGCGGGACAGGGGCGGCAATCAGCCCCAGCATTTT

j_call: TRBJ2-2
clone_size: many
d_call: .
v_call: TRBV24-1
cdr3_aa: CATSDPRTGLNTGELFF
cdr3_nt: TGTGCCACCAGTGATCCGAGGACGGGTTTGAACACCGGGGAGCTGTTTTTT

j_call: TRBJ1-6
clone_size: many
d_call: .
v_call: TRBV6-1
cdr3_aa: CASSEVQALHF
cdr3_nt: TGTGCCAGCAGTGAAGTGCAGGCCCTCCACTTT

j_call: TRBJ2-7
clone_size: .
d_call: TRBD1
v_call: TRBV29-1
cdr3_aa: CSRTSGTGNYEQYF
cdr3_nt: TGCAGCAGAACCTCCGGGACAGGGAACTACGAGCAGTACTTC

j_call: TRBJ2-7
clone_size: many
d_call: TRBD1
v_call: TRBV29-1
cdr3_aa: CSARSWDRSSEQYF
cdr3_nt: TGCAGCGCCCGATCGTGGGACAGATCTAGCGAGCAGTACTTC

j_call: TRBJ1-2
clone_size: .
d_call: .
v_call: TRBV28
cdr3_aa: CASSSTGFNYGYTF
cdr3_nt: TGTGCCAGCAGTTCGACAGGCTTTAACTATGGCTACACCTTC

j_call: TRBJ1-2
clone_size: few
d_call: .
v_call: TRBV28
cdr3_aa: CASQGSYGYTF
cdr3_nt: TGTGCCAGCCAAGGCTCTTATGGCTACACCTTC

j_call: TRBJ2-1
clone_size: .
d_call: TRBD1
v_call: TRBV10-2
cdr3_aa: CASTKEGQGTTSRYNEQFF
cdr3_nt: TGCGCCAGCACGAAGGAGGGACAGGGGACCACTAGCCGCTACAATGAGCAGTTCTTC

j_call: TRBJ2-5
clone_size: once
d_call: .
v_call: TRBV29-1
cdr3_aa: CSVGGSETQYF
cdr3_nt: TGCAGCGTTGGGGGCAGCGAGACCCAGTACTTC

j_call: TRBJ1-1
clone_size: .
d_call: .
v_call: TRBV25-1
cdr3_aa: CASSKKTQGAEAFF
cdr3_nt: TGTGCCAGTAGTAAGAAGACCCAAGGGGCTGAAGCTTTCTTT

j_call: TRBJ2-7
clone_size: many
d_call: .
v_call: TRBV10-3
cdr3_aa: CAILVRLADSSYEQYF
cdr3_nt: TGTGCCATCCTGGTGAGGCTAGCGGACAGCTCCTACGAGCAGTACTTC

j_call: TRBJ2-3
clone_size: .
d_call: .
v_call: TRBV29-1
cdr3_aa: CSVEERFGTDTQYF
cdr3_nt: TGCAGCGTTGAAGAGAGATTCGGCACAGATACGCAGTATTTT

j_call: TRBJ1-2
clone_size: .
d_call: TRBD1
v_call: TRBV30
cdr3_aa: CAWSVRAGGNYGYTF
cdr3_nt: TGTGCCTGGAGTGTACGGGCAGGGGGTAACTATGGCTACACCTTC

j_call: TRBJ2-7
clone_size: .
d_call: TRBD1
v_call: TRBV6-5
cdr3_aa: CASSYTATGGEQYF
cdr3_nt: TGTGCCAGCAGTTACACGGCGACAGGGGGCGAGCAGTACTTC

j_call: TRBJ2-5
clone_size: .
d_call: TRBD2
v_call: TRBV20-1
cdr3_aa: CSAVTSGDGETQYF
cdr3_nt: TGCAGTGCCGTGACTAGCGGGGATGGCGAGACCCAGTACTTC

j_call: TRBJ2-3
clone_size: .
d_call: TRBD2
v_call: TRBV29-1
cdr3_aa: CSGQSGSARDTQYF
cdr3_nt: TGCAGCGGTCAAAGCGGGAGTGCCCGGGATACGCAGTATTTT

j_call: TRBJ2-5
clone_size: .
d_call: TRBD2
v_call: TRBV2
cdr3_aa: CASRQTSGRAETQYF
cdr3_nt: TGTGCCAGCAGACAGACTAGCGGGAGGGCGGAGACCCAGTACTTC

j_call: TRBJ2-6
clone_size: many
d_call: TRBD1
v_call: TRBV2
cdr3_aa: CASSEAWTGAAVSGANVLTF
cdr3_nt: TGTGCCAGCAGTGAAGCTTGGACAGGGGCCGCCGTCTCTGGGGCCAACGTCCTGACTTTC

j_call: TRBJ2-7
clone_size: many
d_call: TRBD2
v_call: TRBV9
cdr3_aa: CASSVGLASSYEQYF
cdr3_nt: TGTGCCAGCAGCGTAGGACTAGCGAGCTCCTACGAGCAGTACTTC

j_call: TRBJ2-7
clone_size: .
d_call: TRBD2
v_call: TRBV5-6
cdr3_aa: CASSPGTSDSEQYF
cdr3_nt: TGTGCCAGCAGCCCCGGGACTAGCGATAGCGAGCAGTACTTC

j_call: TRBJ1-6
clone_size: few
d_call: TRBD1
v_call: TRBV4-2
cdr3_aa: CASSQASGTGHNSPLHF
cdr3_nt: TGTGCCAGCAGCCAAGCTTCCGGGACAGGGCATAATTCACCCCTCCACTTT

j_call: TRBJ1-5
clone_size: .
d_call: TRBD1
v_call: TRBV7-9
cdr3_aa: CASSVTGDNQPQHF
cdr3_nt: TGTGCCAGCAGCGTTACAGGGGACAATCAGCCCCAGCATTTT

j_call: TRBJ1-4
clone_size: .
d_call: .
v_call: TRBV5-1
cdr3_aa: CASSLARASFNEKLFF
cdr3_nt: TGCGCCAGCAGCTTGGCCAGGGCCTCGTTCAATGAAAAACTGTTTTTT

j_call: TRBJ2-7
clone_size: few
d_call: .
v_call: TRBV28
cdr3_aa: CASSPDRDYDYEQYF
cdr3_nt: TGTGCCAGCAGTCCGGACAGGGACTACGACTACGAGCAGTACTTC

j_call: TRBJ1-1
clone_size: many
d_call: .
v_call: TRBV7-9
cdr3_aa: CASSLEVWAVTRAFF
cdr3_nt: TGTGCCAGCAGCTTAGAAGTTTGGGCGGTGACTAGGGCTTTCTTT

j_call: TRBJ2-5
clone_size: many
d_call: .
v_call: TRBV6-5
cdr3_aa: CASRKDKPRETQYF
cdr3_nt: TGTGCCAGCAGAAAAGACAAACCGAGGGAGACCCAGTACTTC

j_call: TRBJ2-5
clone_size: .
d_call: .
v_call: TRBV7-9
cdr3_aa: CASSLVSFGGETQYF
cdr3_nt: TGTGCCAGCAGCTTAGTGTCCTTTGGGGGGGAGACCCAGTACTTC

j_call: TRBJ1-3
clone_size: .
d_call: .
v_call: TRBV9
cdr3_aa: CASSLSGTLSGNTIYF
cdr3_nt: TGTGCCAGCAGCCTTAGCGGGACGCTCTCTGGAAACACCATATATTTT